The 16 T cell receptor beta chains in this list originate from one sample, sequenced in a study of blood T cell repertoires in COVID-19. Repertoires were generated with immunoSEQ multiplex PCR, while TCRdb's copy carries only in-frame clones and drops some. The sample includes just over 70,000 clones, about 73% seen only once; the top ten take approximately 34%. The sample taken for sequencing was peripheral blood. Every receptor here comes from a woman in her 70s with acute or convalescent COVID-19.

The count of this clone is one. The V and J genes are TRBV29-1 and TRBJ1-4; no reliable D call. Germline CDR1 reads SQVTM; CDR2 reads ANQGSEA. The CDR3 extends over 13 amino acids. Trimming removed 7 bases at V and 2 bases at J, with 11 bases between. The CDR3 reads CSASLSTNEKLFF. The CDR3 DNA is TGCAGCGCCTCACTGTCGACTAATGAAAAACTGTTTTTT. The whole variable domain, filled in from reference TRBV29-1 and TRBJ1-4, reads SAVISQKPSRDICQRGTSLTIQCQVDSQVTMMFWYRQQPGQSLTLIATANQGSEATYESGFVIDKFPISRPNLTFSTLTVSNMSPEDSSIYLCSASLSTNEKLFFGSGTQLSVL.

V is TRBV3-1 (or the pseudogene TRBV3-2) and J is TRBJ1-2, with D perhaps TRBD1 (6 bases). Trimming removed 6 bases from V and 12 bases from J, with 20 bases in between. Germline V gene lookup returns CDR1 LGHDT and CDR2 YNNKEL (reference sequence). This CDR3 comprises 13 residues. In DNA, the CDR3 is TGTGCCAGCAGTCCAGGGGTGAGGGGGATTCACACCTTC. It codes for CASSPGVRGIHTF.

CDR3 sequence reads: CASSLLQGADTEAFF. CDR3 DNA: TGTGCCAGCTCCCTACTGCAGGGGGCGGACACTGAAGCTTTCTTT. The rearrangement uses TRBV18 and TRBJ1-1, with 8 positions matching TRBD1. This CDR3 comprises 15 residues. Germline V gives CDR1 KGHSH, CDR2 LQKENI. V trimming: 6 bases; J trimming: 3 bases; junction bases outside the gene matches: 9.

The rearrangement uses TRBV7-8 and TRBJ2-4; 7 bases map to TRBD1. V trimming: 4 bases; J trimming: 0 bases; junction bases outside the gene matches: 6. The CDR3 covers 16 residues. CDR1 and CDR2 from the germline V gene are SGHVS and FQNEAQ. CDR3 bases: TGTGCCAGCAGCTACAGGGGCTGGGTAGCCAAAAACATTCAGTACTTC. Its translation: CASSYRGWVAKNIQYF.

This chain uses TRBV4-2 with TRBJ1-2; a possible D gene is TRBD1 (6 bases). V shed 1 base and J shed 3 bases, with 9 bases lying between them. CDR3 length: 14 amino acids. Germline CDR1 reads LGHNA; CDR2 reads YNFKEQ. Here the CDR3 reads CASSQAGADYGYTF. CDR3 sequence (DNA): TGTGCCAGCAGCCAAGCAGGGGCCGACTATGGCTACACCTTC.

This clone was seen many times. The chain links TRBV27 to TRBJ2-7; D perhaps matches TRBD2 (5 bases). V was clipped by 6 bases and J by 1 base, with 16 bases between them. CDR1 MNHEY and CDR2 SMNVEV come from the germline V gene (reference sequence). This CDR3 region has 15 residues. The CDR3 sequence is CASRPLVSGSYEQYF. CDR3 bases: TGTGCCAGCAGACCCCTTGTTTCGGGGTCCTACGAGCAGTACTTC.

The J gene is TRBJ1-2, the V gene TRBV5-4, with D possibly matching TRBD1 (6 bases). V lost 0 bases and J 4 bases, leaving 7 bases between the germline ends. Germline V lookup: CDR1 SGHNT, CDR2 YYREEE (reference sequence). This CDR3 has 13 amino acids. The CDR3 DNA reads as TGTGCCAGCAGCTTGGGACAGGTCTATGGCTACACCTTC. Its translation is CASSLGQVYGYTF.

The CDR3 bases are TGCGCCAGCAGCCAAGAAGGGGGCAGGGTGGATGAGCAGTTCTTC. This translates into CASSQEGGRVDEQFF. The chain employs TRBV4-3 and TRBJ2-1; 7 positions match TRBD1. The CDR3 covers 15 residues. Germline CDR1 LGHNA, CDR2 YSLEER. V was pared by 0 bases and J by 8 bases, with 7 bases of the junction left unmatched.

This sequence joins TRBV27 and TRBJ1-1; D not resolved. V lost 8 bases and J lost 0, with 10 bases in between. The CDR3 spans 13 residues. CDR1 and CDR2 (germline): MNHEY, SMNVEV (reference sequence). The CDR3 sequence: CASGRGLNTEAFF. The CDR3 DNA is TGTGCCAGCGGTCGAGGCCTGAACACTGAAGCTTTCTTT.

V and J are TRBV5-6 and TRBJ2-1; 12 bases fit TRBD2. The CDR3 covers 16 residues. The J segment lost 6 bases and the V segment lost 3 bases, leaving 7 bases of the junction unmatched. CDR1 and CDR2 from the germline V gene are SGHDT and YYEEEE. The CDR3 DNA follows: TGTGCCAGCAGCTCCCCGCTAGCGGGGGGGCGCAATGAGCAGTTCTTC. Translated, it gives CASSSPLAGGRNEQFF. The whole variable domain, remainder taken from reference TRBV5-6 and TRBJ2-1, is DAGVTQSPTHLIKTRGQQVTLRCSPKSGHDTVSWYQQALGQGPQFIFQYYEEEERQRGNFPDRFSGHQFPNYSSELNVNALLLGDSALYLCASSSPLAGGRNEQFFGPGTRLTVL.

The V call is TRBV7-3, the J call TRBJ2-6, with a tentative D call TRBD1 (6 bases). V was shortened by 5 bases and J by 2 bases, with 16 bases between the two germline ends. From germline, CDR1 is SGHTA and CDR2 FQGTGA. The CDR3 is 17 amino acids. CDR3 DNA: TGTGCCAGCAGCGCCAAAACAGGGCCCCCTGGGGCCAACGTCCTGACTTTC. It encodes CASSAKTGPPGANVLTF.

The chain joins TRBV7-8 to TRBJ2-3; a possible D gene is TRBD2 (7 bases). CDR3 length: 13 residues. The germline gives CDR1 SGHVS, CDR2 FQNEAQ. V lost 8 bases and J 5 bases, leaving 14 bases between the germline ends. The CDR3 nucleotides read TGTGCCAGCGGGGGGGCCTATGGAGATACGCAGTATTTT. Translated: CASGGAYGDTQYF.

A remark on this clone: The same CDR3 arises from other DNA sequences in this sample as well. The genes are TRBV5-6 and TRBJ1-1; no definite D call. The V gene's germline CDR1 is SGHDT and CDR2 YYEEEE. The ends were cut back, 0 bases at V and 2 bases at J, with 5 bases in the middle. The CDR3 extends over 13 amino acids. The CDR3 DNA is TGTGCCAGCAGCTTGGGCGGAAACACTGAAGCTTTCTTT. Its protein product is CASSLGGNTEAFF. The full variable domain, rest sourced from reference TRBV5-6 and TRBJ1-1, is DAGVTQSPTHLIKTRGQQVTLRCSPKSGHDTVSWYQQALGQGPQFIFQYYEEEERQRGNFPDRFSGHQFPNYSSELNVNALLLGDSALYLCASSLGGNTEAFFGQGTRLTVV.

The chain couples TRBV15 to TRBJ1-4, with D unresolved. This CDR3 comprises 12 residues. Trimming took 3 bases from V and 7 from J, leaving 6 bases between them. Germline V lookup: CDR1 LNHNV, CDR2 YYDKDF (reference sequence). The CDR3 spells CATSSRGEKLFF. The CDR3, as DNA: TGTGCCACCAGCAGTCGCGGTGAAAAACTGTTTTTT.

This sequence joins TRBV10-1 and TRBJ2-1; D might be TRBD2 (5 bases). The CDR3 is 13 residues long. The V gene's germline CDR1 is WNHNN and CDR2 SYGVQD (reference sequence). Deletions cut 2 bases from V and 5 bases from J, with 7 bases between. In nucleotides, the CDR3 is TGCGCCAGCAGTGAGGTCGGGGACAATGAGCAGTTCTTC. Amino acids: CASSEVGDNEQFF.

The chain has TRBV3-1 (or the pseudogene TRBV3-2) and TRBJ2-3, with 7 bases fitting TRBD2. The V and J ends lost 4 bases and 1 base, in that order; junction bases with no gene match: 11. The V gene's germline CDR1 is LGHDT and CDR2 YNNKEL (reference sequence). The length of the CDR3 is 17 residues. CDR3 region: CASSLQSGVPGTDTQYF. The CDR3, as DNA: TGTGCCAGCAGCCTCCAAAGCGGGGTCCCGGGCACAGATACGCAGTATTTT.